These 21 T cell receptor beta chains share one sample of origin, sequenced in a study of T cell repertoires in cytomegalovirus infection. One entry per CDR3 protein, called by TCRdb with MiXCR from the reads. The sample has approximately 500,000 distinct CDR3 sequences, around 11% seen once. Sequenced input: PBMCs. These receptors all stem from a human donor in good health (CMV status not recorded). Some clones in this sample may be carry-over from other donors' samples.

The sample holds many counts of this clonotype. This chain uses TRBV7-2 with TRBJ1-2; D is unclear. Germline V gives CDR1 SGHTA, CDR2 FQGNSA. Trimming removed 2 bases at V and 4 bases at J, with 11 bases between. This CDR3 is built from 14 residues. CDR3: CASSLIGEIYGYTF. CDR3 nucleotides: TGTGCCAGCAGCTTAATCGGGGAGATCTATGGCTACACCTTC.

This clonotype came up many times. V and J are TRBV15 and TRBJ1-4, with D uncertain. Trimming removed 5 bases at V and 8 bases at J, with 21 bases between. The CDR3 extends over 16 amino acids. Germline CDR1 and CDR2: LNHNV and YYDKDF (reference sequence). Here the CDR3 reads CATSREGRRLEEKLFF. The CDR3 bases are TGTGCCACCAGCCGGGAAGGGAGGAGGCTTGAGGAAAAACTGTTTTTT.

Many counts were recorded for this clonotype. The rearrangement links TRBV6-2 or TRBV6-3 to TRBJ1-3, with D perhaps matching TRBD1 (6 bases). From germline, CDR1 is MNHEY and CDR2 SVGEGT. CDR3 size: 14 residues. V shed 6 bases and J shed 0 bases, with 9 bases lying between them. The CDR3 DNA follows: TGTGCCAGCAGCCCGGGACACTCTGGAAACACCATATATTTT. Translated, it gives CASSPGHSGNTIYF.

This clonotype was detected many times. CDR3 sequence (DNA): TGTGCCTCGGGGAGCGGGGGCTTCAATGAGCAGTTCTTC. Its protein is CASGSGGFNEQFF. V is TRBV7-3 and J is TRBJ2-1, with TRBD2 matching over 8 bases. The ends lost 11 bases at V and 6 bases at J; junction bases unmatched: 9. Germline CDR1 and CDR2: SGHTA and FQGTGA. This CDR3 is built from 13 residues.

This clonotype was picked up many times. The rearrangement joins TRBV28 to TRBJ1-5, with TRBD1 identical over 8 bases. The CDR3 contains 19 residues. Germline lookup yields CDR1 MDHEN and CDR2 SYDVKM. After removal of 2 bases from V and 6 bases from J, the junction contained 18 bases not matched to a gene. The CDR3 bases are TGTGCCAGCAGTTTAAGCTTCCCTACCAGGGGGCGCAAGGTTCAGCCCCAGCATTTT. Its protein is CASSLSFPTRGRKVQPQHF.

This clonotype was observed many times. The V and J genes are TRBV11-2 and TRBJ2-7, with D possibly being TRBD2 (6 bases). This CDR3 comprises 11 residues. In germline, CDR1 is SGHAT, CDR2 FQNNGV. Trimming stripped 5 bases from V and 9 bases from J, with 11 bases between. The CDR3 DNA reads TGTGCCAGCAGCCTCCAGGGAGGGCAGTACTTC. It yields the protein CASSLQGGQYF.

This clonotype showed up many times. This may be a read error, as it is one base from a much larger clone. The chain is built from TRBV6-1 and TRBJ2-7; 11 bases agree with TRBD1. Germline trimming cut 6 bases from V and 4 bases from J; bases unmatched to any gene: 5. Germline-derived CDR1 and CDR2 are MNHNS and SASEGT. The CDR3 spans 14 residues. The CDR3 loop reads CASSRTGGTYEQYF. CDR3 DNA sequence: TGTGCCAGCAGCCGGACAGGGGGCACATACGAGCAGTACTTC.

This clonotype was seen at least ten times. The chain has TRBV20-1 and TRBJ1-6; TRBD1 matches 7 bases. V was pared by 7 bases and J by 7 bases, with 7 bases of the junction left unmatched. The CDR3 runs 13 residues. The germline gives CDR1 DFQATT, CDR2 SNEGSKA (reference sequence). This CDR3 is CSGRQGGNSPLHF. The DNA for the CDR3 is TGCAGTGGAAGGCAGGGGGGGAATTCACCCCTCCACTTT.

This clonotype showed up just a few times. This chain connects TRBV7-3 to TRBJ2-1, with 12 bases identical to TRBD2. This CDR3 contains 15 residues. Trimming at V came to 5 bases and at J to 6 bases, leaving 5 bases not matched to a gene. CDR1 and CDR2 from the germline V gene are SGHTA and FQGTGA. In DNA form, the CDR3 reads TGTGCCAGCAGCCAACTAGCGGGAGGATTCAATGAGCAGTTCTTC. Its protein product is CASSQLAGGFNEQFF.

This clonotype was observed many times. At one boundary the junction diverges from the germline segment, which might be a read error. This chain connects TRBV15 to TRBJ2-4, with 7 bases fitting TRBD1. This CDR3 is 13 amino acids long. Germline V gene lookup returns CDR1 LNHNV and CDR2 YYDKDF (reference sequence). The CDR3 nucleotides read TGTGCCACCAGCGGAGACAGGGCGGACATTCAGTACTTC. Its protein is CATSGDRADIQYF.

In this sample, this clonotype turned up a few times. V usage is TRBV20-1 and J usage is TRBJ2-3; TRBD2 aligns across 7 bases. J lost 2 bases, V lost 1 base, and 6 bases had no gene match. CDR1 and CDR2 from the germline V gene are DFQATT and SNEGSKA (reference sequence). The CDR3 runs to 15 residues. This CDR3 is CSARGGTTTTDTQYF. In DNA, the CDR3 is TGCAGTGCTAGAGGAGGGACTACCACCACAGATACGCAGTATTTT.

The table lists this clonotype with many counts. This chain links TRBV7-9 with TRBJ1-4; TRBD1 aligns across 8 bases. Unmatched junction bases numbered 5, after V lost 5 bases and J lost 3 bases. Germline V lookup: CDR1 SEHNR, CDR2 FQNEAQ (reference sequence). The CDR3 is made up of 15 amino acids. The CDR3 DNA follows: TGTGCCAGCAGCAGGACAGGGATGGCTAATGAAAAACTGTTTTTT. Protein sequence: CASSRTGMANEKLFF.

J is TRBJ1-1 and V is TRBV19, with a possible D match to TRBD1 (5 bases). V was trimmed by 6 bases and J by 7 bases, leaving 15 bases between them. The germline V gene has CDR1 LNHDA and CDR2 SQIVND (reference sequence). The CDR3 spans 13 residues. CDR3 in amino acids: CASSRDGPLEAFF. The CDR3 DNA follows: TGTGCCAGTAGCCGGGACGGTCCGCTTGAAGCTTTCTTT.

This clonotype has a count of ten or more. This rearrangement joins TRBV7-2 to TRBJ2-7; 10 bases are shared with TRBD2. CDR1 and CDR2 from the germline V gene are SGHTA and FQGNSA. V shed 1 base, J shed 4 bases, and the junction held 4 bases outside the gene matches. This CDR3 contains 15 residues. Here the CDR3 DNA reads TGTGCCAGCAGCTTAGGGAGCGGGAGGGCTTACGAGCAGTACTTC. Its translation: CASSLGSGRAYEQYF.

This clonotype occurred a few times. The rearrangement joins TRBV5-6 to TRBJ2-4, with TRBD1 matching over 9 bases. This CDR3 has 14 amino acids. V lost 2 bases and J lost 4; bases outside the gene matches: 1. Germline V gives CDR1 SGHDT, CDR2 YYEEEE. The CDR3 here is CASSFGTGKNIQYF. In DNA, the CDR3 is TGTGCCAGCAGCTTCGGGACAGGGAAAAACATTCAGTACTTC.

In this sample, this clonotype turned up a few times. CDR3 in DNA: TGTGCCAGCAGTGAAGGGCCCGGGACTATTCAAGAGACCCAGTACTTC. Its protein is CASSEGPGTIQETQYF. The genes are TRBV2 and TRBJ2-5; 7 bases are shared with TRBD2. V lost 1 base to trimming and J lost 2 bases; unmatched junction nucleotides: 7. Germline CDR1 SNHLY, CDR2 FYNNEI. This CDR3 is 16 amino acids long.

This clonotype was recorded many times. The CDR3 DNA reads as TGTGCCAGCAGCCCCCTTGCCCGGGACTGGGTGGGAAATGAGCAGTTCTTC. Translating it yields CASSPLARDWVGNEQFF. The chain employs TRBV14 and TRBJ2-1, with D possibly TRBD2 on 6 matching bases. V lost 4 bases and J 7 bases, leaving 23 bases between the germline ends. From germline, CDR1 is SGHDN and CDR2 FVKESK. This CDR3 comprises 17 residues.

There are many counts of this clonotype. The J gene is TRBJ1-4, the V gene TRBV10-3; 9 bases fit TRBD1. This CDR3 spans 16 amino acids. With 2 bases clipped from V and 3 bases from J, the junction kept 4 bases outside the gene matches. Germline V CDR1 and CDR2: ENHRY, SYGVKD. CDR3 protein: CAISEGQGTANEKLFF. CDR3 nucleotide sequence: TGTGCCATCAGTGAGGGACAGGGGACGGCTAATGAAAAACTGTTTTTT.

The chain combines TRBV5-4 with TRBJ2-5; possibly TRBD2 for D (5 bases). The CDR3 extends over 13 amino acids. V was shortened by 3 bases and J by 4 bases, with 10 bases between the two germline ends. Germline V gene lookup returns CDR1 SGHNT and CDR2 YYREEE (reference sequence). Here the CDR3 DNA reads TGTGCCAGCAGCTACGGGGAAAGAGAGACCCAGTACTTC. It translates to CASSYGERETQYF.

This clonotype was counted at least ten times. The chain employs TRBV18 and TRBJ1-1, with 10 bases that match TRBD1. The CDR3 spans 14 residues. V was clipped by 6 bases and J by 4 bases; unmatched bases: 5. CDR1 and CDR2 from the germline V gene are KGHSH and LQKENI. The CDR3 bases are TGTGCCAGCTCCGCGGGGACAGGGGCCACTGAAGCTTTCTTT. As protein: CASSAGTGATEAFF.

This clonotype has at least ten counts. The chain carries TRBV19 and TRBJ2-1; 13 bases fit TRBD2. V dropped 10 bases and J dropped 2; count of bases not matched to a gene: 5. Germline V gene lookup returns CDR1 LNHDA and CDR2 SQIVND (reference sequence). The CDR3 consists of 15 residues. CDR3 bases: TGTGCCACCACGGGACTAGCGGGACCCTACAATGAGCAGTTCTTC. Residues: CATTGLAGPYNEQFF. The full variable domain, with the rest looked up from reference TRBV19 and TRBJ2-1, is DGGITQSPKYLFRKEGQNVTLSCEQNLNHDAMYWYRQDPGQGLRLIYYSQIVNDFQKGDIAEGYSVSREKKESFPLTVTSAQKNPTAFYLCATTGLAGPYNEQFFGPGTRLTVL.